What follows describes a single T cell receptor (beta chain). The antigen is undetermined. Mismatch with germline at one junction end may stem from a read error. The V gene's germline CDR1 is SGHRS and CDR2 YFSETQ. The CDR3 loop spans 18 amino acids. The method was immunoSEQ multiplex PCR; TCRdb's version includes in-frame clones alone and lacks a portion of them. The data hold about 57,000 clones, with around 87% observed a single time. This record comes from a study of OX40 agonist ivuxolimab in advanced cancers. Study background: It was ivuxolimab, an agonistic anti-OX40 (CD134) antibody, that patients were treated with. Six ivuxolimab dose levels, 0.01 to 10 mg/kg, were given intravenously every 2 weeks. The dose-escalation cohort had hepatocellular carcinoma, melanoma, renal cell or head and neck cancer.

The study, taken as a whole, reports: Clonal expansion from baseline to week 6 occurred in both CD4+ and CD8+ T cells.

The starting material was CD4+ or CD8+ T cells sorted from blood, obtained in a trial of the OX40 agonist ivuxolimab. The genes are TRBV5-1 and TRBJ2-3; 16 bases agree with TRBD2. The clonotype originates from an adult with an advanced solid tumor such as melanoma, head and neck, liver or kidney cancer. Here the CDR3 reads CASSPRPGTSGGAETQYF. CDR3 bases: TGCGCCAGCAGCCCCCGTCCCGGGACTAGCGGGGGGGCAGAGACGCAGTATTTT. The full variable domain, its missing parts supplied by reference TRBV5-1 and TRBJ2-3, is KAGVTQTPRYLIKTRGQQVTLSCSPISGHRSVSWYQQTPGQGLQFLFEYFSETQRNKGNFPGRFSGRQFSNSRSEMNVSTLELGDSALYLCASSPRPGTSGGAETQYFGPGTRLTVL.